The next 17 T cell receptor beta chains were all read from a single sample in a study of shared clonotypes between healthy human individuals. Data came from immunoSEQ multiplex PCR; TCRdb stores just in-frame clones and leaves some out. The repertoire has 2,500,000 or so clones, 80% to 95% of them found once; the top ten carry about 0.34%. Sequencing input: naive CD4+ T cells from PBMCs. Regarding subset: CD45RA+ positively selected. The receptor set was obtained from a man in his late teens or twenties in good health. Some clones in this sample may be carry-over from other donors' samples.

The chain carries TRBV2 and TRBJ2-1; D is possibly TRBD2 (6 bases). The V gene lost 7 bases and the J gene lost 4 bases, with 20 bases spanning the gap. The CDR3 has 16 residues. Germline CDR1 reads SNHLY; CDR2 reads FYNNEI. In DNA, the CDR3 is TGTGCCAGCACCTCCTTACTCGGAGGGGTTTACAATGAGCAGTTCTTC. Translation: CASTSLLGGVYNEQFF.

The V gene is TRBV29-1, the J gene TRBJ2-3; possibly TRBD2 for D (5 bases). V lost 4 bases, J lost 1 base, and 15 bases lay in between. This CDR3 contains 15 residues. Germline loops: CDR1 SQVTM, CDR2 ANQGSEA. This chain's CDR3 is CSVGGTGGGTDTQYF. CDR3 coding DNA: TGCAGCGTTGGGGGAACCGGAGGCGGCACAGATACGCAGTATTTT.

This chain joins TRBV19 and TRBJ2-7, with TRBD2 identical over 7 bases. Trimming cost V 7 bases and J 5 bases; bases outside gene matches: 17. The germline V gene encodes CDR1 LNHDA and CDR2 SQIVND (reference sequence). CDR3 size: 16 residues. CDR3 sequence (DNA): TGTGCCAGTACCCCAAATTATGCGGGAGTAGATGACGAGCAGTACTTC. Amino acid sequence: CASTPNYAGVDDEQYF.

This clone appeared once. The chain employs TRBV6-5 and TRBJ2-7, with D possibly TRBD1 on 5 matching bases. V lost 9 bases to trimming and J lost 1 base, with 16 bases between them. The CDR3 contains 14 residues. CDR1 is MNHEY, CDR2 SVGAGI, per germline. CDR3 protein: CASKGVWTSYEQYF. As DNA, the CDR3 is TGTGCCAGTAAAGGGGTCTGGACGTCCTACGAGCAGTACTTC.

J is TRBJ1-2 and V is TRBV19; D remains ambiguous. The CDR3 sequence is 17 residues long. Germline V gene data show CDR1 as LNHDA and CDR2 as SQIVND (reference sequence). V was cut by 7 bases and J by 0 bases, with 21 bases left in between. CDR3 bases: TGTGCCAGTACCGGGCGAAGGGCACTATCAGCTAACTATGGCTACACCTTC. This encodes CASTGRRALSANYGYTF.

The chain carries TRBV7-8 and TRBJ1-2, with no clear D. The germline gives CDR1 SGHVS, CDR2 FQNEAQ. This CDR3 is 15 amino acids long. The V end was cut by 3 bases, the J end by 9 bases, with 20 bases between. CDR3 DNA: TGTGCCAGCAGCTTCAGGACCCTTCAGGTTTTTAGCTACACCTTC. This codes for CASSFRTLQVFSYTF.

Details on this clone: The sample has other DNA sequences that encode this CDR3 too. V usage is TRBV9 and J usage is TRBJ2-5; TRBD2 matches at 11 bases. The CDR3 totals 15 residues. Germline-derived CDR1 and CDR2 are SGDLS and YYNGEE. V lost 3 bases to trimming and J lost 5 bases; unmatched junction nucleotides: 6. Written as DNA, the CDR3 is TGTGCCAGCAGCGGAACTAGCGGGGGTCGGGAGACCCAGTACTTC. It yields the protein CASSGTSGGRETQYF.

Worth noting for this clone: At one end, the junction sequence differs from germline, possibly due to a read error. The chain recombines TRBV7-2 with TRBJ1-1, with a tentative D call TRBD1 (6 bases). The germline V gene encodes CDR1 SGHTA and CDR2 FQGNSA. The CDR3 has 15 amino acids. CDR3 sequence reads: CASRLAGGMNTEAFF. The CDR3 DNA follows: TGTGCCAGCAGGTTAGCGGGGGGCATGAACACTGAAGCTTTCTTT.

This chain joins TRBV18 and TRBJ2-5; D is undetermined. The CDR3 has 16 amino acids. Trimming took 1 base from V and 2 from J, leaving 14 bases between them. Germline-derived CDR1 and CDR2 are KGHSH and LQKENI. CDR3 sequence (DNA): TGTGCCAGCTCACCACGTTTCGGGCAGGAGCAAGAGACCCAGTACTTC. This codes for CASSPRFGQEQETQYF.

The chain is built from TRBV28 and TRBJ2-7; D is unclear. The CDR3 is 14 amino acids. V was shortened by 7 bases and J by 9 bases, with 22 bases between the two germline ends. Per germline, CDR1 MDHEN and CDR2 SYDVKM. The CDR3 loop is CASISYGGNGGQYF. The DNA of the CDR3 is TGTGCCAGCATTTCCTACGGTGGGAACGGTGGGCAGTACTTC.

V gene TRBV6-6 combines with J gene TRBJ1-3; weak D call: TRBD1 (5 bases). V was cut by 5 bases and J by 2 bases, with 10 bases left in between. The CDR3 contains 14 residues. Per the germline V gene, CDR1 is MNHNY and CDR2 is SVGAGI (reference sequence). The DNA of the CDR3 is TGTGCCAGCAGTCCAGGGTTTCCTGGAAACACCATATATTTT. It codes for CASSPGFPGNTIYF.

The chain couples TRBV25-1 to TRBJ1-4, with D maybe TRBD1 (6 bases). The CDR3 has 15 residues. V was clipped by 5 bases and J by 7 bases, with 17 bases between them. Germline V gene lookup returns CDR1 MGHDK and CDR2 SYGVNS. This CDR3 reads CASSTPRGAGEKLFF. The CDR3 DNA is TGTGCCAGCAGTACCCCTAGGGGGGCGGGTGAAAAACTGTTTTTT.

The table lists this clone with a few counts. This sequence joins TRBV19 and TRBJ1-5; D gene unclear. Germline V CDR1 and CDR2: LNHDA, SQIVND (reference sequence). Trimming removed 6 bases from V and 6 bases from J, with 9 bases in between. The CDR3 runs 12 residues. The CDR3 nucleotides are TGTGCCAGTAGGGCATTCGGTCAGCCCCAGCATTTT. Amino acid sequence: CASRAFGQPQHF.

The CDR3 DNA follows: TGTGCCAGCAGGGACAGGGCCTTCTCCGGCTACACCTTC. Amino acid sequence: CASRDRAFSGYTF. The chain combines TRBV28 with TRBJ1-2, with TRBD1 identical over 8 bases. The V segment lost 6 bases and the J segment 8 bases; nucleotides outside the gene matches: 8. CDR1 and CDR2 from the germline V gene are MDHEN and SYDVKM. The CDR3 length is 13 residues.

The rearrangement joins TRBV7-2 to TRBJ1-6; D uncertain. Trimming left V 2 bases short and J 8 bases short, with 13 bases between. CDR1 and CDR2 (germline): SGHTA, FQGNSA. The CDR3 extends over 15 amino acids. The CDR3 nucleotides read TGTGCCAGCAGCTTACAGGAATTGGGGTATTCACCCCTCCACTTT. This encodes CASSLQELGYSPLHF.

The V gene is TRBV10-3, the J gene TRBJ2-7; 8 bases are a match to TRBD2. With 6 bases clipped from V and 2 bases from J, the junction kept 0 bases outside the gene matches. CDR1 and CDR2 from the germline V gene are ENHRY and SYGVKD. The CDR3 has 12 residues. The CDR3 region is CAISGGAYEQYF. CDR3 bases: TGTGCCATCAGCGGGGGGGCCTACGAGCAGTACTTC.

CDR3 DNA: TGCGCCAGCAGCCAGCCCCGGGACAGACAAAACATTCAGTACTTC. Its translation is CASSQPRDRQNIQYF. The J gene is TRBJ2-4, the V gene TRBV4-1; 7 bases line up with TRBD1. The CDR3 is made up of 15 amino acids. CDR1 and CDR2 (germline): MGHRA, YSYEKL. The V gene end was trimmed by 3 bases and the J gene end by 5 bases; junction bases not matched to a gene: 7.